This is a list of T cell receptor beta chains from one sample in a study of blood T cell repertoires in COVID-19. The table came from immunoSEQ multiplex PCR; TCRdb's copy has only in-frame clones and leaves some out. The sample lists roughly 200,000 clones, 75% to 90% occurring once. The sequencing sample was made of PBMCs or T cells enriched from blood (not recorded which). Every receptor here comes from a man aged 35 to 55 who had recovered from COVID-19. The CDR3 runs from the conserved cysteine through the conserved F or W. A D gene is named only where the DNA matches it firmly. Not all rows give a size; the values are once, few, many and, for expanded clones, a class.

size: -
D: -
J: TRBJ1-1
V: TRBV11-3
CDR3: CASSQGGGRTEAFF
DNA: TGTGCCAGCAGCCAAGGGGGGGGTCGCACTGAAGCTTTCTTT

size: -
D: -
J: TRBJ2-3
V: TRBV18
CDR3: CASSRTPGQITDTQYF
DNA: TGTGCCAGCTCACGCACTCCGGGACAAATCACAGATACGCAGTATTTT

size: -
D: TRBD1
J: TRBJ1-5
V: TRBV18
CDR3: CASSPDREQPQHF
DNA: TGTGCCAGCTCTCCCGACAGGGAACAGCCCCAGCATTTT

size: -
D: TRBD1
J: TRBJ2-7
V: TRBV18
CDR3: CASSVTDREQYF
DNA: TGTGCCAGCTCAGTCACGGACAGGGAGCAGTACTTC

size: once
D: TRBD2
J: TRBJ2-1
V: TRBV11-1
CDR3: CASSLAGGNEQFF
DNA: TGTGCCAGCAGTCTGGCCGGGGGGAATGAGCAGTTCTTC

size: -
D: -
J: TRBJ2-1
V: TRBV5-1
CDR3: CASSLELRNLNSYNEQFF
DNA: TGCGCCAGCAGCTTGGAGCTACGCAATCTTAACTCCTACAATGAGCAGTTCTTC

size: many
D: -
J: TRBJ2-7
V: TRBV27
CDR3: CASSPRSSPLSYEQYF
DNA: TGTGCCAGCAGTCCTAGATCCAGTCCACTTTCCTACGAGCAGTACTTC

size: -
D: -
J: TRBJ1-6
V: TRBV7-2
CDR3: CASSLELLRAGNSPLHF
DNA: TGTGCCAGCAGCTTAGAACTTCTCAGGGCGGGGAATTCACCCCTCCACTTT

size: -
D: -
J: TRBJ1-6
V: TRBV6-5
CDR3: CASSYSLARANSPLHF
DNA: TGTGCCAGCAGTTACTCTCTTGCCAGGGCGAATTCACCCCTCCACTTT

size: -
D: TRBD1
J: TRBJ1-1
V: TRBV3-1/TRBV3-2
CDR3: CASRRTTGQGTSRAFF
DNA: TGTGCCAGCCGGAGAACAACGGGACAGGGGACATCGAGGGCTTTCTTT

size: -
D: TRBD1
J: TRBJ2-7
V: TRBV5-1
CDR3: CASSLGQASYEQYF
DNA: TGCGCCAGCAGCTTAGGACAGGCTTCCTACGAGCAGTACTTC

size: -
D: -
J: TRBJ2-7
V: TRBV29-1
CDR3: CSVERQGAGYEQYF
DNA: TGCAGCGTTGAACGGCAGGGTGCCGGGTACGAGCAGTACTTC

size: -
D: TRBD1
J: TRBJ1-2
V: TRBV9
CDR3: CASSVADRVGDGYTF
DNA: TGTGCCAGCAGCGTAGCGGACAGGGTAGGGGATGGCTACACCTTC

size: -
D: TRBD1
J: TRBJ1-1
V: TRBV9
CDR3: CASSVGQGLGTEAFF
DNA: TGTGCCAGCAGCGTAGGACAGGGATTGGGTACTGAAGCTTTCTTT

size: -
D: TRBD2
J: TRBJ2-1
V: TRBV28
CDR3: CASSPKLAGGHNEQFF
DNA: TGTGCCAGCAGTCCTAAACTAGCGGGAGGACACAATGAGCAGTTCTTC

size: many
D: -
J: TRBJ1-1
V: TRBV5-8
CDR3: CASSHGSVNTEAFF
DNA: TGTGCCAGCAGCCACGGTTCCGTGAACACTGAAGCTTTCTTT

size: few
D: TRBD1
J: TRBJ1-2
V: TRBV29-1
CDR3: CSLEGTGRLGYTF
DNA: TGCAGCCTTGAGGGGACAGGGCGACTCGGCTACACCTTC

size: few
D: -
J: TRBJ1-5
V: TRBV9
CDR3: CASSVLENQPQHF
DNA: TGTGCCAGCAGCGTCCTAGAGAATCAGCCCCAGCATTTT

size: -
D: TRBD2
J: TRBJ2-1
V: TRBV9
CDR3: CASSVAPMTGGLAGVGSYNEQFF
DNA: TGTGCCAGCAGCGTAGCCCCCATGACGGGGGGACTAGCGGGAGTTGGGTCCTACAATGAGCAGTTCTTC

size: -
D: -
J: TRBJ1-5
V: TRBV6-1
CDR3: CASSEKQGGNQPQHF
DNA: TGTGCCAGCAGTGAGAAGCAGGGCGGCAATCAGCCCCAGCATTTT

size: -
D: TRBD1
J: TRBJ1-1
V: TRBV29-1
CDR3: CSAEQGVNTEAFF
DNA: TGCAGCGCTGAACAGGGGGTGAACACTGAAGCTTTCTTT

size: -
D: TRBD1
J: TRBJ1-5
V: TRBV11-2
CDR3: CASSPGQPNQPQHF
DNA: TGTGCCAGCAGCCCGGGACAGCCCAATCAGCCCCAGCATTTT

size: -
D: -
J: TRBJ1-1
V: TRBV2
CDR3: CATQGSTEAFF
DNA: TGTGCCACACAGGGTTCCACTGAAGCTTTCTTT

size: -
D: TRBD2
J: TRBJ2-1
V: TRBV2
CDR3: CASSDPAGDSNEQFF
DNA: TGTGCCAGCAGCGACCCCGCGGGAGATAGCAATGAGCAGTTCTTC

size: -
D: -
J: TRBJ2-7
V: TRBV5-1
CDR3: CASSLESATYEQYF
DNA: TGCGCCAGCAGCTTGGAGTCAGCGACCTACGAGCAGTACTTC

size: -
D: -
J: TRBJ2-3
V: TRBV7-8
CDR3: CASSPAGDTQYF
DNA: TGTGCCAGCAGCCCCGCGGGAGATACGCAGTATTTT

size: -
D: TRBD1
J: TRBJ1-2
V: TRBV11-2
CDR3: CASSTGQGNSNYGYTF
DNA: TGTGCCAGCTCCACGGGACAGGGGAATAGTAACTATGGCTACACCTTC

size: -
D: TRBD1
J: TRBJ1-6
V: TRBV5-1
CDR3: CASSPGQGNSPLHF
DNA: TGCGCCAGCAGCCCGGGACAGGGTAATTCACCCCTCCACTTT

size: -
D: -
J: TRBJ1-2
V: TRBV5-1
CDR3: CASSSPGQRRYGYTF
DNA: TGCGCCAGCAGCTCCCCTGGACAGCGAAGGTATGGCTACACCTTC

size: -
D: TRBD1
J: TRBJ1-3
V: TRBV4-2
CDR3: CASSQDAGQGAGNTIYF
DNA: TGTGCCAGCAGCCAAGACGCGGGACAGGGAGCGGGAAACACCATATATTTT

size: -
D: -
J: TRBJ2-7
V: TRBV29-1
CDR3: CSVHSGTYEQYF
DNA: TGCAGCGTGCACTCAGGGACCTACGAGCAGTACTTC

size: -
D: TRBD1
J: TRBJ2-6
V: TRBV30
CDR3: CAGQGALSGANVLTF
DNA: TGTGCCGGACAGGGGGCTCTCTCTGGGGCCAACGTCCTGACTTTC

size: -
D: -
J: TRBJ2-4
V: TRBV9
CDR3: CASSVGGGAQNIQYF
DNA: TGTGCCAGCAGCGTAGGAGGGGGGGCGCAGAACATTCAGTACTTC

size: once
D: TRBD1
J: TRBJ2-7
V: TRBV11-2
CDR3: CASSLGQLYEQYF
DNA: TGTGCCAGCAGCTTGGGACAGTTATACGAGCAGTACTTC

size: once
D: -
J: TRBJ1-2
V: TRBV19
CDR3: CASSDHIGQGGSYGYTF
DNA: TGTGCCAGTAGTGACCATATCGGGCAGGGCGGCAGCTATGGCTACACCTTC

size: -
D: -
J: TRBJ1-5
V: TRBV2
CDR3: CASKREVNQPQHF
DNA: TGTGCCAGCAAGAGAGAGGTGAATCAGCCCCAGCATTTT

size: -
D: -
J: TRBJ2-6
V: TRBV5-6
CDR3: CASSRDSSGANVLTF
DNA: TGTGCCAGCAGCCGCGACAGCTCTGGGGCCAACGTCCTGACTTTC

size: -
D: -
J: TRBJ1-1
V: TRBV7-9
CDR3: CASSLSSGGGYTEAFF
DNA: TGTGCCAGCAGCTTAAGTAGCGGGGGTGGGTACACTGAAGCTTTCTTT

size: -
D: TRBD1
J: TRBJ2-7
V: TRBV7-3
CDR3: CASSLQPGQRHEQYF
DNA: TGTGCCAGCAGCCTCCAACCGGGACAGCGCCACGAGCAGTACTTC

size: -
D: TRBD1
J: TRBJ1-1
V: TRBV19
CDR3: CASSPGQLNTEAFF
DNA: TGTGCCAGTAGTCCGGGACAGCTCAACACTGAAGCTTTCTTT

size: -
D: TRBD1
J: TRBJ2-7
V: TRBV6-5
CDR3: CASSTGQGPYEQYF
DNA: TGTGCCAGCAGCACGGGACAGGGACCCTACGAGCAGTACTTC

size: -
D: TRBD2
J: TRBJ2-1
V: TRBV3-1/TRBV3-2
CDR3: CASSPTSGFEQFF
DNA: TGTGCCAGCAGCCCGACTAGCGGTTTTGAGCAGTTCTTC

size: -
D: TRBD2
J: TRBJ2-3
V: TRBV24-1
CDR3: CATSGGSGTSGSTDTQYF
DNA: TGTGCCACCAGTGGTGGGTCCGGGACTAGCGGGAGCACAGATACGCAGTATTTT

size: -
D: -
J: TRBJ2-3
V: TRBV5-1
CDR3: CASSPIGVGGGFQDTQYF
DNA: TGCGCCAGCAGCCCCATAGGGGTAGGGGGGGGTTTTCAAGATACGCAGTATTTT

size: -
D: -
J: TRBJ2-7
V: TRBV3-1/TRBV3-2
CDR3: CASSQGSEDFYEQYF
DNA: TGTGCCAGCAGCCAAGGGTCGGAGGATTTTTACGAGCAGTACTTC

size: -
D: TRBD2
J: TRBJ2-7
V: TRBV5-4
CDR3: CASSFSYLAGGTYEQYF
DNA: TGTGCCAGCAGCTTTTCCTACCTAGCGGGAGGTACCTACGAGCAGTACTTC

size: -
D: -
J: TRBJ2-5
V: TRBV30
CDR3: CAWAWGVQRGQETQYF
DNA: TGTGCCTGGGCCTGGGGGGTGCAGAGGGGCCAAGAGACCCAGTACTTC

size: -
D: -
J: TRBJ1-2
V: TRBV6-5
CDR3: CASKGGGRPYGYTF
DNA: TGTGCCAGCAAGGGCGGGGGGCGTCCCTATGGCTACACCTTC

size: -
D: TRBD1
J: TRBJ1-6
V: TRBV19
CDR3: CATRRQGGDSPLHF
DNA: TGTGCCACCAGGCGACAGGGTGGAGACTCACCCCTCCACTTT

size: -
D: -
J: TRBJ2-2
V: TRBV11-1
CDR3: CASRQARAYTGELFF
DNA: TGTGCCAGCCGACAGGCTCGGGCATACACCGGGGAGCTGTTTTTT

size: -
D: -
J: TRBJ2-3
V: TRBV30
CDR3: CAWSVRTDTQYF
DNA: TGTGCCTGGAGTGTTCGGACAGATACGCAGTATTTT

size: -
D: TRBD1
J: TRBJ1-1
V: TRBV18
CDR3: CASSPTGANTEAFF
DNA: TGTGCCAGCTCACCGACAGGGGCGAACACTGAAGCTTTCTTT

size: -
D: -
J: TRBJ1-2
V: TRBV24-1
CDR3: CATSAYGKPDF
DNA: TGTGCCACCAGTGCCTACGGGAAGCCGGACTTC

size: -
D: TRBD1
J: TRBJ1-5
V: TRBV24-1
CDR3: CATSDSRTGGVQPQHF
DNA: TGTGCCACCAGTGACTCCAGGACAGGGGGCGTTCAGCCCCAGCATTTT